These T cell receptor beta chains were read from a single sample in a study of blood T cells in healthy people across ages. TCRdb redid the calling of the 5' RACE reads with MiXCR, one entry per CDR3 protein. The sample holds around 1,800,000 distinct CDR3 sequences; around 42% are singletons and the top ten take 20% to 25%. The sequenced material came from blood. These receptors were collected from a human donor in good health. Both conserved end residues are part of each CDR3. A D gene is named only where the DNA matches it firmly. Not all rows give a size; the values are once, few, many and, for expanded clones, a class.

>TRBJ1-4|NA|TRBV9|NA
CASSVGYTRGTNEKLFF
TGTGCCAGCAGCGTAGGGTACACCCGTGGGACTAATGAAAAACTGTTTTTT
>TRBJ2-5|NA|TRBV5-1|NA
CASSWGNKETQYF
TGCGCCAGCAGCTGGGGCAATAAAGAGACCCAGTACTTC
>TRBJ1-2|NA|TRBV4-1|NA
CASSQPSPTRNYYGYTF
TGCGCCAGCAGCCAACCGTCCCCCACCAGGAATTACTATGGCTACACCTTC
>TRBJ1-6|NA|TRBV5-1|NA
CTSSFELRSSYNSPLHF
TGCACCAGCAGCTTTGAGTTAAGGAGCTCCTATAATTCACCCCTCCACTTT
>TRBJ2-3|NA|TRBV19|few
CASTEGGGTDTQYF
TGTGCCAGTACCGAAGGGGGGGGCACAGATACGCAGTATTTT
>TRBJ2-7|NA|TRBV7-8|many
CASSPRGSEQYF
TGTGCCAGCAGCCCGAGGGGATCCGAGCAGTACTTC
>TRBJ2-1|NA|TRBV19|NA
CASGLDRSRFF
TGTGCCAGTGGGCTAGACAGGTCCCGGTTCTTC
>TRBJ2-7|TRBD2|TRBV6-5|NA
CASSSTRDYDEQYF
TGTGCCAGCAGTTCCACACGGGACTACGACGAGCAGTACTTC
>TRBJ2-1|TRBD2|TRBV12-3/TRBV12-4|few
CASSRDSGGVYNEQFF
TGTGCCAGCAGTCGAGATAGCGGGGGCGTATACAATGAGCAGTTCTTC
>TRBJ1-2|NA|TRBV4-1|once
CASSHGGQWGCTF
TGCGCCAGCAGCCACGGCGGGCAATGGGGCTGCACCTTC
>TRBJ2-2|NA|TRBV20-1|many
CSARPKFDTGELFF
TGCAGTGCTAGACCCAAATTTGACACCGGGGAGCTGTTTTTT
>TRBJ2-3|TRBD2|TRBV29-1|few
CSVEAGGGVTQYF
TGCAGTGTTGAAGCGGGGGGAGGAGTTACGCAGTATTTT
>TRBJ1-2|NA|TRBV19|NA
CASSPGVTVRGYTF
TGTGCCAGTAGTCCTGGAGTGACAGTACGTGGCTACACCTTC
>TRBJ2-6|NA|TRBV27|few
CASSSRIQRANVLTF
TGTGCCAGCAGTTCCCGGATCCAAAGAGCCAACGTCCTGACTTTC
>TRBJ2-7|NA|TRBV2|few
CASRLGQEPSYEQYF
TGTGCCAGCAGGCTGGGGCAGGAACCCTCCTACGAGCAGTACTTC
>TRBJ1-2|NA|TRBV12-3/TRBV12-4|once
CASNARGTQGYTF
TGTGCCAGCAACGCCAGGGGTACTCAGGGCTACACCTTC
>TRBJ1-6|NA|TRBV19|NA
CASSTPSGTQRNSPLHF
TGTGCCAGTAGTACCCCTAGTGGGACACAACGTAATTCACCCCTCCACTTT
>TRBJ1-6|NA|TRBV7-2|NA
CASSSRRLGVNSPLHF
TGTGCCAGCAGCTCACGACGGTTAGGGGTTAATTCACCCCTCCACTTT
>TRBJ2-1|NA|TRBV29-1|few
CSVDGRHSSYNEQFF
TGCAGCGTTGACGGACGCCACAGCTCCTACAATGAGCAGTTCTTC